The 21 T cell receptor beta chains listed next were all sequenced from one sample in a study of T-cell reconstitution after alpha-beta-depleted transplantation in children. The library targeted TCRbeta and was prepared with unique molecular identifiers. From the PCR reads, TCRdb called clonotypes with MiXCR, one entry per CDR3 protein. The data contain roughly 120,000 distinct CDR3 sequences, 23% of them singletons. Sample: PBMCs, mostly from graft donor cells, taken 180 days after TCRalphabeta/CD19-depleted stem cell transplant. The receptor source for this set is a male patient aged 2 to 10 who had a stem cell transplant for chronic granulomatous disease, so the T cells may come from the graft donor.

There are many counts of this clonotype. The genes are TRBV9 and TRBJ2-1, with TRBD2 matching over 13 bases. This CDR3 has 15 amino acids. The germline V gene encodes CDR1 SGDLS and CDR2 YYNGEE. With V trimmed by 3 bases and J by 10 bases, 7 bases remained unmatched. The DNA for the CDR3 is TGTGCCAGCAGCGATGAGGGGGGACTAGCGGGGGAGCAGTTCTTC. Translation gives CASSDEGGLAGEQFF. Together with reference TRBV9 and TRBJ2-1, the CDR3 gives the full variable domain: DSGVTQTPKHLITATGQRVTLRCSPRSGDLSVYWYQQSLDQGLQFLIQYYNGEERAKGNILERFSAQQFPDLHSELNLSSLELGDSALYFCASSDEGGLAGEQFFGPGTRLTVL.

The chain uses TRBV10-3 and TRBJ2-7; tentatively, D is TRBD2 (6 bases). From germline, CDR1 is ENHRY and CDR2 SYGVKD. Trimming left V 1 base short and J 1 base short, with 20 bases between. The CDR3 is 18 amino acids. CDR3 sequence (DNA): TGTGCCATCAGTGAGTACGGGACTCGGAATCACTTGTCCTACGAGCAGTACTTC. Translation gives CAISEYGTRNHLSYEQYF.

This clonotype was found many times. V gene TRBV25-1 combines with J gene TRBJ2-2, with TRBD2 as a possible D gene (7 bases). V was trimmed by 4 bases and J by 4 bases, leaving 13 bases between them. CDR1 and CDR2 (germline): MGHDK, SYGVNS. The CDR3 is made up of 15 amino acids. The CDR3 loop is CASSARGPGTGELFF. The DNA for the CDR3 is TGTGCCAGCAGTGCGCGGGGGCCGGGCACCGGGGAGCTGTTTTTT.

In its sample, this clonotype was seen a few times. The rearrangement links TRBV12-3 or TRBV12-4 to TRBJ2-5, with 12 bases that match TRBD2. This CDR3 region has 17 residues. V lost 5 bases to trimming and J lost 5 bases; unmatched junction nucleotides: 12. The CDR3 spells CASSPPTSGRVVETQYF. The CDR3 DNA follows: TGTGCCAGCAGTCCCCCGACTAGCGGGAGAGTCGTGGAGACCCAGTACTTC.

This clonotype was counted once. The CDR3 reads CASSVAPGDNEQFF. The CDR3 DNA reads TGTGCCAGCAGCGTAGCCCCCGGGGACAATGAGCAGTTCTTC. V usage is TRBV9 and J usage is TRBJ2-1; maybe TRBD2 (5 bases). V dropped 0 bases and J dropped 5 bases, with 9 bases sitting between them. Looked up from germline, CDR1 is SGDLS and CDR2 is YYNGEE. This CDR3 has 14 residues.

This clonotype was seen a handful of times. This chain uses TRBV12-3 or TRBV12-4 with TRBJ1-6; D possibly corresponds to TRBD1 (5 bases). Trimming cost V 3 bases and J 7 bases, with 13 bases left between them. This CDR3 contains 15 residues. The CDR3 is CASSLRRDLNSPLHF. The CDR3 DNA follows: TGTGCCAGCAGTTTGAGACGGGACCTGAATTCACCCCTCCACTTT.

This clonotype counts as medium-sized. J is TRBJ2-7 and V is TRBV7-6, with 8 bases aligning to TRBD1. The CDR3 loop spans 16 amino acids. Germline lookup yields CDR1 SGHVS and CDR2 FNYEAQ. V shed 5 bases and J 2 bases; nucleotides not matched to a gene: 11. CDR3 region: CASSTTDRGLAYEQYF. The DNA for the CDR3 is TGTGCCAGCAGCACTACAGACAGGGGACTTGCCTACGAGCAGTACTTC.

This clonotype was detected ten times or more. The V and J genes are TRBV12-3 or TRBV12-4 and TRBJ2-7; 10 positions match TRBD1. CDR3 length: 16 amino acids. Losses at the gene ends were 5 bases for V and 5 bases for J; bases not matched to a gene: 12. The CDR3 region is CASSPLPGQGYNEQYF. The CDR3 nucleotides are TGTGCCAGCAGTCCACTCCCGGGACAGGGGTATAACGAGCAGTACTTC.

V is TRBV7-2 and J is TRBJ1-2; 10 nucleotides agree with TRBD1. CDR1 is SGHTA and CDR2 is FQGNSA in the germline V gene. Trimming took 5 bases from V and 4 from J; bases not matched to a gene: 7. The CDR3 is 15 amino acids. For the CDR3, the DNA is TGTGCCAGCAGCCCTGTAGACAGGGGGCCCTATGGCTACACCTTC. Residues: CASSPVDRGPYGYTF.

This clonotype has a handful of counts. The rearrangement joins TRBV4-2 to TRBJ1-6, with D uncertain. Trimming left V 7 bases short and J 0 bases short, with 22 bases between. CDR1 LGHNA and CDR2 YNFKEQ come from the germline V gene. CDR3 length: 19 residues. The CDR3 loop is CASIAGGRGTSSYNSPLHF. In nucleotides, the CDR3 is TGTGCCAGCATTGCCGGAGGCCGGGGAACTAGCTCCTATAATTCACCCCTCCACTTT.

The chain uses TRBV7-9 and TRBJ2-5; D is undetermined. Trimming stripped 3 bases from V and 3 bases from J, with 5 bases between. The CDR3 extends over 12 amino acids. Germline CDR1 and CDR2: SEHNR and FQNEAQ (reference sequence). Here the CDR3 DNA reads TGTGCCAGCAGCTTGGGGAAAGAGACCCAGTACTTC. It translates to CASSLGKETQYF.

This clonotype was detected only a few times. This rearrangement joins TRBV15 to TRBJ1-3, with D unresolved. This CDR3 has 13 amino acids. V was trimmed by 3 bases and J by 4 bases, leaving 7 bases between them. Germline assignment: CDR1 LNHNV and CDR2 YYDKDF (reference sequence). CDR3 DNA sequence: TGTGCCACCAGCAGCCACACGGGAAACACCATATATTTT. It yields the protein CATSSHTGNTIYF. The variable domain in full, completed from reference TRBV15 and TRBJ1-3, reads DAMVIQNPRYQVTQFGKPVTLSCSQTLNHNVMYWYQQKSSQAPKLLFHYYDKDFNNEADTPDNFQSRRPNTSFCFLDIRSPGLGDTAMYLCATSSHTGNTIYFGEGSWLTVV.

This clonotype has just a few counts. The V call is TRBV7-2, the J call TRBJ1-2; the D gene is possibly TRBD1 (5 bases). The CDR3 length is 15 residues. V was shortened by 6 bases and J by 5 bases, with 19 bases between the two germline ends. Germline lookup yields CDR1 SGHTA and CDR2 FQGNSA. The DNA for the CDR3 is TGTGCCAGCAGTGCCGGGGGGGTAGAGAGATATGGCTACACCTTC. Protein product: CASSAGGVERYGYTF.

This chain links TRBV11-3 with TRBJ2-7, with D possibly TRBD2 on 7 matching bases. V shed 1 base and J shed 2 bases, with 12 bases lying between them. The CDR3 is 15 amino acids. CDR1 is SGHNT, CDR2 YENEEA, per germline. The CDR3 sequence: CASSLVGGLTYEQYF. The DNA for the CDR3 is TGTGCCAGCAGCTTAGTAGGGGGACTAACCTACGAGCAGTACTTC.

This rearrangement joins TRBV6-2 or TRBV6-3 to TRBJ2-7, with TRBD2 matching 9 bases. J was trimmed by 0 bases and V by 6 bases; bases with no gene match: 6. CDR1 and CDR2 from the germline V gene are MNHEY and SVGEGT. This CDR3 has 15 amino acids. CDR3 residues: CASSLRLAASYEQYF. The DNA of the CDR3 is TGTGCCAGCAGCCTGAGACTAGCGGCCTCCTACGAGCAGTACTTC.

The table lists this clonotype with many counts. V gene TRBV28 combines with J gene TRBJ1-4; no definite D call. Germline values: CDR1 MDHEN, CDR2 SYDVKM. Trimming left V 9 bases short and J 5 bases short, with 10 bases between. The CDR3 spans 12 residues. CDR3: CASGRLNEKLFF. The CDR3 DNA is TGTGCCAGTGGGAGACTCAATGAAAAACTGTTTTTT.

This clonotype was detected many times. This sequence joins TRBV20-1 and TRBJ2-7; D is undetermined. The length of the CDR3 is 11 residues. V was shortened by 2 bases and J by 5 bases, with 7 bases between the two germline ends. CDR1 is DFQATT and CDR2 is SNEGSKA in the germline V gene (reference sequence). The CDR3, as DNA: TGCAGTGCTAGACTTGGCGACGAGCAGTACTTC. Protein product: CSARLGDEQYF.

Remarks on this clonotype: This may be a read error, as it is one base from a much larger clone. The genes are TRBV28 and TRBJ2-1, with unresolved D. The CDR3 covers 11 residues. Per the germline V gene, CDR1 is MDHEN and CDR2 is SYDVKM. CDR3 residues: CATSLGNEQFF. The CDR3 region has the DNA TGTGCCACCAGTTTAGGGAATGAGCAGTTCTTC.

This clonotype was seen at least ten times. The chain joins TRBV7-2 to TRBJ1-2; D is unresolved. The V end lost 5 bases, the J end lost 2 bases, and 12 bases lay between the germline ends. Germline CDR1 reads SGHTA; CDR2 reads FQGNSA. This CDR3 spans 14 amino acids. The chain's CDR3 is CASSRRGVNYGYTF. CDR3 DNA sequence: TGTGCCAGCAGCCGAAGAGGTGTGAACTATGGCTACACCTTC.

This chain connects TRBV11-2 to TRBJ2-3; D unresolved. V lost 6 bases to trimming and J lost 2 bases, with 9 bases between them. The CDR3 spans 13 residues. Germline V gene data show CDR1 as SGHAT and CDR2 as FQNNGV. CDR3 sequence: CASSPISTDTQYF. Here the CDR3 DNA reads TGTGCCAGCAGTCCAATTTCCACAGATACGCAGTATTTT.

The chain carries TRBV6-5 and TRBJ1-5; unclear D gene. Germline CDR1 reads MNHEY; CDR2 reads SVGAGI. The CDR3 length is 15 residues. V gave up 4 bases and J gave up 6 bases, with 16 bases separating them. CDR3 region: CASSSATGSVQPQHF. The CDR3 DNA sequence: TGTGCCAGCAGTTCCGCGACGGGTTCTGTTCAGCCCCAGCATTTT.